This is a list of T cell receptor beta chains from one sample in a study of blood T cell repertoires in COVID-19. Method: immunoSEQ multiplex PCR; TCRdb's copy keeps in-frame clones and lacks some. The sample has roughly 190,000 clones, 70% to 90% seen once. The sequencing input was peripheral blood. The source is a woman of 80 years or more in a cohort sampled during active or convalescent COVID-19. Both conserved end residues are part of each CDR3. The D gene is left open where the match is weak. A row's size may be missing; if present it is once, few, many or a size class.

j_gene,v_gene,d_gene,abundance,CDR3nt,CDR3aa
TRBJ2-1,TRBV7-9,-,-,TGTGCCAGCAGCCCACCCGGGGGTGGGGATGAGCAGTTCTTC,CASSPPGGGDEQFF
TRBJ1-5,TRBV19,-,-,TGTGCCAGTAGTACCCGACAGTCTCAGCATTTT,CASSTRQSQHF
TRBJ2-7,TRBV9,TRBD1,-,TGTGCCAGCAGCGCCCTACAGGGGAACGAGCAGTACTTC,CASSALQGNEQYF
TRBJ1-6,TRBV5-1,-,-,TGCGCCAGCAGCAAGATCGCTAGCTCCTATAATTCACCCCTCCACTTT,CASSKIASSYNSPLHF
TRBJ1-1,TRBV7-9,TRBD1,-,TGTGCCAGCAGCCCGACAGGGAAGAACACTGAAGCTTTCTTT,CASSPTGKNTEAFF
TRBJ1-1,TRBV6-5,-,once,TGTGCCAGCAGTTACTCGCCCGGTACCAACACTGAAGCTTTCTTT,CASSYSPGTNTEAFF
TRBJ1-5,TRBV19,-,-,TGTGCCAGTAGTATCCGTATTTCTCAGCCCCAGCATTTT,CASSIRISQPQHF
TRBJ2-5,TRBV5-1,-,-,TGCGCCAGCAGCTTGGACAGGGGGGGTCAAGAGACCCAGTACTTC,CASSLDRGGQETQYF
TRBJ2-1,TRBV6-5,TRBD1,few,TGTGCCAGCAGCTACGGACAGGGAATGGACAATGAGCAGTTCTTC,CASSYGQGMDNEQFF
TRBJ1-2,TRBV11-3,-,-,TGTGCCAGCTGGGCGTCTCATGACAACTATGGCTACACCTTC,CASWASHDNYGYTF
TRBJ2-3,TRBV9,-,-,TGTGCCAGCAGCGTAGGACGTCACAGGTTATTCACAGATACGCAGTATTTT,CASSVGRHRLFTDTQYF
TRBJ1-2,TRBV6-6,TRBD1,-,TGTGCCAGCAGTTTCCCACAGGGGTCGAGGAACTATGGCTACACCTTC,CASSFPQGSRNYGYTF
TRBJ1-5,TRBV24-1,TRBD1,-,TGTGCCACCAGTGACCCCACAGGGGGAGGGCAGCCCCAGCATTTT,CATSDPTGGGQPQHF
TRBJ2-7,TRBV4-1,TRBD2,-,TGCGCCAGCAGCCAAGATCGTGGACTAGCGGGGTTACGAGCCTACGAGCAGTACTTC,CASSQDRGLAGLRAYEQYF
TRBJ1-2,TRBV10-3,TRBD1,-,TGTGCCATCAGTGATGGAGACAGGGGAAGTGGCTACACCTTC,CAISDGDRGSGYTF
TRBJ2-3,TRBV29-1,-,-,TGCAGCGTTGAAGCCGGGGGATCTCGTGGACGTACCCCAGATACGCAGTATTTT,CSVEAGGSRGRTPDTQYF
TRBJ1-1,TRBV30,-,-,TGTGCCTGGACCGTCAAGAGGTTAAGTCTGGCTTTCTTT,CAWTVKRLSLAFF
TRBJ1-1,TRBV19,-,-,TGTGCCAGTAGTATACTTGACAGGTCGAACACTGAAGCTTTCTTT,CASSILDRSNTEAFF
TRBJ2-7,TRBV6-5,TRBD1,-,TGTGCCAGCAGTCGGACCGACAGGGCCTACGAGCAGTACTTC,CASSRTDRAYEQYF
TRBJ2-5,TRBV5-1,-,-,TGCGCCAGCAGCTTGGACAGCGAAGGGGCCCAGTACTTC,CASSLDSEGAQYF
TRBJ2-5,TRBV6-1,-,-,TGTGCCAGCAGTGAAGGACCCGGGGAGGCCCAGTACTTC,CASSEGPGEAQYF
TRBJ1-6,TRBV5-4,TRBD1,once,TGTGCCAGCAGCTTAAAGCTGGGACAGGGGGCTTCACCCCTCCACTTT,CASSLKLGQGASPLHF
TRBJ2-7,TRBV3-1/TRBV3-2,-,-,TGTGCCAGCAGCTTCGCGGAGGTGTACGAGCAGTACTTC,CASSFAEVYEQYF
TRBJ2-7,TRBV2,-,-,TGTGCCAGCACAGGGAGGTACGAGCAGTACTTC,CASTGRYEQYF
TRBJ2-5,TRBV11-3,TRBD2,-,TGTGCCAGCAGCTTAAGGGGGTTAGCGGGGGGCCAAGAGACCCAGTACTTC,CASSLRGLAGGQETQYF
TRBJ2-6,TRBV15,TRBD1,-,TGTGCCACCAGCAGAGATCTAGGGGGCACTCGTGGGGCCAACGTCCTGACTTTC,CATSRDLGGTRGANVLTF
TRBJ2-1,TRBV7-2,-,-,TGTGCCAGCAGCTTAGAAAGCTTAGCGGTTTACAATGAGCAGTTCTTC,CASSLESLAVYNEQFF
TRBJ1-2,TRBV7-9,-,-,TGTGCCAGCAGCTTCCTAGGGGATGGCTATGGCTACACCTTC,CASSFLGDGYGYTF